This TCR beta chain was sequenced for a study of blood T cells in healthy people across ages. In the study overall: When template switching was applied, about one barcoded beta molecule was captured per two T cells.

Through a sample-barcoded 5' primer and a J-beta primer mix, a second PCR was run for roughly 6 to 12 cycles. TCRdb re-analysed the 5' RACE reads in MiXCR, keeping a single row per CDR3 protein. The table has about 1.5 million distinct CDR3 sequences, roughly 43% seen once; the top ten hold over 3.5%. This clonotype has more than one count but fewer than ten. The germline V and J ends were trimmed by 5 bases and 7 bases, with 6 bases remaining between them. CDR3 length equals 12 residues. Germline V gene lookup returns CDR1 SGHTA and CDR2 FQGNSA. The sequence came from a woman younger than 35 in good health. Material for sequencing was blood. J is TRBJ1-6 and V is TRBV7-2; no firm D call. The CDR3 region is CASSIQNSPLHF. The CDR3 bases are TGTGCCAGCAGCATACAGAATTCACCCCTCCACTTT.